The 6 T cell receptor beta chains listed next were all sequenced from one sample in a study of CD8+ T cells in alopecia areata. It was cDNA, reverse transcribed from extracted RNA, that served as the sequencing template. Repertoires were generated with immunoSEQ multiplex PCR, while TCRdb's copy carries only in-frame clones and drops some. The sample shows 120,000 or so clones, roughly 50% of them seen only once. The sequenced material came from NKG2D-low CD8+ T cells sorted from blood. These receptors originate from a human donor with alopecia areata.

This clone was recorded a few times. The chain links TRBV28 to TRBJ2-7; D is perhaps TRBD1 or TRBD2 (6 bases each). Trimming cost V 3 bases and J 3 bases, with 12 bases left between them. The germline CDR1 and CDR2 sequences are MDHEN and SYDVKM. The CDR3 sequence is 14 residues long. The CDR3 region is CASSFRGEFYEQYF. CDR3 DNA sequence: TGTGCCAGCAGTTTTAGGGGGGAGTTCTACGAGCAGTACTTC.

In DNA, the CDR3 is TGCAGCGTTGCCCGGGGGCTGGGGCAGCCCCAGCATTTT. It codes for CSVARGLGQPQHF. The chain uses TRBV29-1 and TRBJ1-5; D is perhaps TRBD1 (6 bases). The CDR3 consists of 13 residues. CDR1 SQVTM and CDR2 ANQGSEA come from the germline V gene. Trimming pared 4 bases from V and 7 bases from J, leaving 14 bases between. The full variable domain, in which reference TRBV29-1 and TRBJ1-5 provide the parts outside the CDR3, is SAVISQKPSRDICQRGTSLTIQCQVDSQVTMMFWYRQQPGQSLTLIATANQGSEATYESGFVIDKFPISRPNLTFSTLTVSNMSPEDSSIYLCSVARGLGQPQHFGDGTRLSIL.

Of note for this clone: Other DNA sequences within the sample encode an identical CDR3. This chain joins TRBV5-1 and TRBJ2-5, with D hard to call. Between the trimmed V and J ends, which lost 0 bases and 2 bases, there was a span of 8 bases. Germline values: CDR1 SGHRS, CDR2 YFSETQ. The CDR3 extends over 14 amino acids. CDR3: CASSLEASQETQYF. Here the CDR3 DNA reads TGCGCCAGCAGCTTGGAGGCATCGCAAGAGACCCAGTACTTC.

This clone turned up a few times. The sample carries other DNA sequences with the same CDR3. The rearrangement uses TRBV27 and TRBJ1-1; possible D gene TRBD1, 5 bases. The CDR3 extends over 13 amino acids. V gave up 2 bases and J gave up 5 bases, with 9 bases separating them. The germline gives CDR1 MNHEY, CDR2 SMNVEV (reference sequence). CDR3 coding DNA: TGTGCCAGCAGTTTAAGGGGAAATACTGAAGCTTTCTTT. This encodes CASSLRGNTEAFF.

To note about this clone: The same CDR3 also results from other DNA sequences found in this sample. The genes are TRBV27 and TRBJ2-5, with D possibly being TRBD1 (5 bases). V lost 3 bases to trimming and J lost 2 bases, with 7 bases between them. The CDR3 consists of 13 residues. The germline CDR1 and CDR2 sequences are MNHEY and SMNVEV (reference sequence). CDR3 in DNA: TGTGCCAGCAGTTTGGGGCGGCAAGAGACCCAGTACTTC. This encodes CASSLGRQETQYF.

The chain carries TRBV2 and TRBJ2-3; D call uncertain. The CDR3 contains 13 residues. V was shortened by 7 bases and J by 2 bases, with 10 bases between the two germline ends. Germline V gene data show CDR1 as SNHLY and CDR2 as FYNNEI. CDR3 DNA: TGTGCCAGCACGGGCAGTTCCACAGATACGCAGTATTTT. Its translation: CASTGSSTDTQYF.